These T cell receptor beta chains were read from a single sample in a study of post-analysis software for immune sequencing data. Each CDR3 protein gets one entry after TCRdb re-called the PCR reads with MiXCR. The data show a few hundred thousand distinct CDR3 sequences, approximately 37% seen once. Sequenced material: blood. These receptors originate from a girl aged 2-15 years with multiple sclerosis. Each CDR3 is given with its conserved first and last residue. D genes are given only for firm matches. The listing skips clone size in some rows; elsewhere it reads once, few, many or a size class.

d_gene: TRBD2; j_gene: TRBJ2-1; abundance: .; v_gene: TRBV12-5; CDR3nt: TGTGCTAGTGGTAACCCGGGACTAGTCAATGAGCAGTTCTTC; CDR3aa: CASGNPGLVNEQFF
d_gene: .; j_gene: TRBJ2-3; abundance: .; v_gene: TRBV12-5; CDR3nt: TGTGCTAGTGATTTGGTACGGGGGACAGACCCGGGAGATACGCAGTATTTT; CDR3aa: CASDLVRGTDPGDTQYF
d_gene: TRBD2; j_gene: TRBJ2-7; abundance: few; v_gene: TRBV6-2/TRBV6-3; CDR3nt: TGTGCCAGCAGCCTCTGGACTAGCGGTATTATGCGGCAGTACTTC; CDR3aa: CASSLWTSGIMRQYF
d_gene: .; j_gene: TRBJ2-3; abundance: .; v_gene: TRBV28; CDR3nt: TGTGCCAGCAGAGCCAACACAGATACGCAGTATTTT; CDR3aa: CASRANTDTQYF
d_gene: .; j_gene: TRBJ1-6; abundance: .; v_gene: TRBV30; CDR3nt: TGTGCCTGGCGCGGGGCGCGGGATTCACCCCTCCACTTT; CDR3aa: CAWRGARDSPLHF
d_gene: TRBD2; j_gene: TRBJ2-7; abundance: few; v_gene: TRBV20-1; CDR3nt: TGCAGTGCGAGTGAGGCGGGAGGGCCCACTCACTACGAGCAGTACTTC; CDR3aa: CSASEAGGPTHYEQYF
d_gene: .; j_gene: TRBJ2-3; abundance: .; v_gene: TRBV6-1; CDR3nt: TGTGCCAGCAGTGAAGATCCCCCGGGGACAGATACGCAGTATTTT; CDR3aa: CASSEDPPGTDTQYF
d_gene: TRBD1; j_gene: TRBJ1-2; abundance: .; v_gene: TRBV6-2/TRBV6-3; CDR3nt: TGTGCCAGCAGAGGCAGGGGGCTTGGCTACACCTTC; CDR3aa: CASRGRGLGYTF
d_gene: TRBD1; j_gene: TRBJ1-5; abundance: few; v_gene: TRBV7-9; CDR3nt: TGTGCCAGCAGCTCGGGACAGAGGTGGAATCAGCCCCAGCATTTT; CDR3aa: CASSSGQRWNQPQHF
d_gene: .; j_gene: TRBJ2-3; abundance: few; v_gene: TRBV10-3; CDR3nt: TGTGCCATCAGTGACAACACAGATACGCAGTATTTT; CDR3aa: CAISDNTDTQYF
d_gene: .; j_gene: TRBJ2-2; abundance: few; v_gene: TRBV20-1; CDR3nt: TGCAGTGCTAGAAGGGGGGCTTTAAACACCGGGGAGCTGTTTTTT; CDR3aa: CSARRGALNTGELFF
d_gene: .; j_gene: TRBJ2-4; abundance: .; v_gene: TRBV6-5; CDR3nt: TGTGCCAGCAGAGTTAGGGTGGGCACCAACATTCAGTACTTC; CDR3aa: CASRVRVGTNIQYF
d_gene: .; j_gene: TRBJ1-5; abundance: .; v_gene: TRBV12-3/TRBV12-4; CDR3nt: TGTGCCAGCAGTCGGATTAGGTATCAGCCCCAGCATTTT; CDR3aa: CASSRIRYQPQHF
d_gene: TRBD2; j_gene: TRBJ2-1; abundance: .; v_gene: TRBV6-1; CDR3nt: TGTGCCAGCTTGAGGGCTAGCGGGGCCAATGAGCAGTTCTTC; CDR3aa: CASLRASGANEQFF
d_gene: .; j_gene: TRBJ2-7; abundance: .; v_gene: TRBV7-2; CDR3nt: TGTGCCAGCAGCGACTCCGGGACACCAACCTACGAGCAGTACTTC; CDR3aa: CASSDSGTPTYEQYF
d_gene: .; j_gene: TRBJ2-5; abundance: .; v_gene: TRBV7-7; CDR3nt: TGTGCCAGCAGCTCCCCCGAAGAGACCCAGTACTTC; CDR3aa: CASSSPEETQYF
d_gene: .; j_gene: TRBJ2-3; abundance: .; v_gene: TRBV15; CDR3nt: TGTGCCACCAGCAGATGGGGGAACAGTAACACAGATACGCAGTATTTT; CDR3aa: CATSRWGNSNTDTQYF
d_gene: .; j_gene: TRBJ2-7; abundance: few; v_gene: TRBV7-2; CDR3nt: TGTGCCAGCAGCCCCGTTGCCGGGGGAGCATACGAGCAGTACTTC; CDR3aa: CASSPVAGGAYEQYF
d_gene: TRBD1; j_gene: TRBJ2-3; abundance: few; v_gene: TRBV6-5; CDR3nt: TGTGCCAGCAGTTATCAGGGGGCAGGCACAGATACGCAGTATTTT; CDR3aa: CASSYQGAGTDTQYF
d_gene: TRBD1; j_gene: TRBJ2-7; abundance: few; v_gene: TRBV27; CDR3nt: TGTGCCAGCAGTTCCACCGGGACAGGGGCCGAGCAGTACTTC; CDR3aa: CASSSTGTGAEQYF
d_gene: .; j_gene: TRBJ2-3; abundance: .; v_gene: TRBV29-1; CDR3nt: TGCAGCGTTACGTGGGCAGGGGGAGGAGATACGCAGTATTTT; CDR3aa: CSVTWAGGGDTQYF
d_gene: .; j_gene: TRBJ2-3; abundance: .; v_gene: TRBV27; CDR3nt: TGTGCCAGCAGTTTGTGGGCAGTAGAATGGAACACAGATACGCAGTATTTT; CDR3aa: CASSLWAVEWNTDTQYF
d_gene: .; j_gene: TRBJ2-5; abundance: few; v_gene: TRBV27; CDR3nt: TGTGCCAGCAGTTCACCGCTTGGGACCCAGTACTTC; CDR3aa: CASSSPLGTQYF
d_gene: .; j_gene: TRBJ2-7; abundance: .; v_gene: TRBV9; CDR3nt: TGTGCCAGCAGCGTAGACGGGGGCAGTAACGAGCTCGAGCAGTACTTC; CDR3aa: CASSVDGGSNELEQYF
d_gene: .; j_gene: TRBJ2-2; abundance: .; v_gene: TRBV5-1; CDR3nt: TGCGCCAGCAGTCTGGGAGCGAACACCGGGGAGCTGTTTTTT; CDR3aa: CASSLGANTGELFF
d_gene: .; j_gene: TRBJ2-7; abundance: .; v_gene: TRBV6-6; CDR3nt: TGTGCCAGCAGTCCCCTAAGGAACGAGCAGTACTTC; CDR3aa: CASSPLRNEQYF
d_gene: .; j_gene: TRBJ2-1; abundance: few; v_gene: TRBV12-3/TRBV12-4; CDR3nt: TGTGCCAGCAGTTTAGCGGTTGATTGGACACCCGTTAAGCAGTTCTTC; CDR3aa: CASSLAVDWTPVKQFF
d_gene: .; j_gene: TRBJ2-1; abundance: .; v_gene: TRBV4-1; CDR3nt: TGCGCCAGCAGCCAGGATGGTGATTCCTGGCAGTTCTTC; CDR3aa: CASSQDGDSWQFF
d_gene: .; j_gene: TRBJ2-3; abundance: many; v_gene: TRBV6-5; CDR3nt: TGTGCCAGCAGTTACTCGAATGCTATCACAGATACGCAGTATTTT; CDR3aa: CASSYSNAITDTQYF
d_gene: .; j_gene: TRBJ2-7; abundance: few; v_gene: TRBV28; CDR3nt: TGTGCCAGCAGTCCCCCGGGGAAGGTGTTGGGGGAGCAGTACTTC; CDR3aa: CASSPPGKVLGEQYF